This is a list of T cell receptor beta chains from one sample in a study of monozygotic twins with inflammatory bowel disease. TCRdb re-analyzed the 5' RACE reads; it lists each CDR3 protein once, without DNA. The sample table sets out 210,000 or so distinct CDR3 sequences. The sample consisted of blood. These receptors were obtained from a human donor with ulcerative colitis or Crohn's disease, or a healthy co-twin of an affected twin (not recorded which). Each CDR3 is given with its conserved first and last residue. Fields, in order: V gene, J gene, CDR3 protein.

v_call: TRBV6-5; j_call: TRBJ2-3; cdr3_aa: CASSYSIGGRTDTQYF
v_call: TRBV20-1; j_call: TRBJ2-1; cdr3_aa: CSARKYGTSEENEQFF
v_call: TRBV29-1; j_call: TRBJ2-3; cdr3_aa: CSVEKSLARGDTQYF
v_call: TRBV6-6; j_call: TRBJ1-5; cdr3_aa: CASRTENSNQPQHF
v_call: TRBV12-3/TRBV12-4; j_call: TRBJ1-3; cdr3_aa: CASTGGNTIYF
v_call: TRBV3-1; j_call: TRBJ2-7; cdr3_aa: CASSPRDRFFYEQYF
v_call: TRBV18; j_call: TRBJ2-5; cdr3_aa: CASSPYRTTQETQYF
v_call: TRBV6-2/TRBV6-3; j_call: TRBJ2-2; cdr3_aa: CASSYSSLYNTGGLFF
v_call: TRBV5-1; j_call: TRBJ2-2; cdr3_aa: CASSSGQPTGELFF
v_call: TRBV5-6; j_call: TRBJ1-5; cdr3_aa: CASSSKQGSNQPQHF
v_call: TRBV11-2; j_call: TRBJ1-1; cdr3_aa: CASSLDLGDKNTEAFF
v_call: TRBV6-2/TRBV6-3; j_call: TRBJ2-1; cdr3_aa: CASSLLAGNEQFF
v_call: TRBV30; j_call: TRBJ2-6; cdr3_aa: CAWSVGASGANVLTF
v_call: TRBV10-3; j_call: TRBJ1-1; cdr3_aa: CAISESEGGSNTESFF
v_call: TRBV7-2; j_call: TRBJ2-2; cdr3_aa: CASSLTAGSLTGELFF
v_call: TRBV30; j_call: TRBJ1-1; cdr3_aa: CAWSVLYGTEAFF
v_call: TRBV27; j_call: TRBJ1-1; cdr3_aa: CASSSRGTNTEAFF
v_call: TRBV20-1; j_call: TRBJ2-7; cdr3_aa: CSVWDSYEQYF